This section outlines one T cell receptor beta chain sequence together with its context. The antigen is undetermined. The sample originates from a study of PD-1 blockade in classical Hodgkin lymphoma. Study outcomes and limitations: Baseline diversity in complete responders resembled that of newly diagnosed patients.

Relapses following autologous stem cell transplantation were seen in all patients, with brentuximab vedotin exposure varying. Libraries were prepared by immunoSEQ multiplex PCR; TCRdb keeps only in-frame clonotypes and omits some of them. The sample consists of 90,000 to 120,000 clones, about 88% of them appearing once. Germline V gives CDR1 SGDLS, CDR2 YYNGEE. This CDR3 contains 14 residues. The germline V and J ends were trimmed by 0 bases and 0 bases, with 6 bases remaining between them. The chain uses TRBV9 and TRBJ1-1; no definite D call. Source: peripheral blood mononuclear cells (PBMCs), taken before the second cycle of nivolumab. The clonotype comes from a human donor with classical Hodgkin lymphoma. The CDR3 sequence is CASSVASVNTEAFF. As DNA, the CDR3 is TGTGCCAGCAGCGTAGCCTCGGTGAACACTGAAGCTTTCTTT. The variable domain in full, completed from reference TRBV9 and TRBJ1-1, reads DSGVTQTPKHLITATGQRVTLRCSPRSGDLSVYWYQQSLDQGLQFLIQYYNGEERAKGNILERFSAQQFPDLHSELNLSSLELGDSALYFCASSVASVNTEAFFGQGTRLTVV.